This T cell receptor (beta chain) was profiled in a study of T cell responses to AZD1222 COVID-19 vaccine. Study-wide points: Seropositive AZD1222 recipients at baseline numbered only 6 or 7. Clonal diversity was possibly underestimated, and white British individuals and females predominated among donors. Unmutated variant regions are reportedly the target of nearly half of TCRs that are spike-specific.

Only in-frame clones appear in the TCRdb table, and some are missing; sequencing was by immunoSEQ multiplex PCR. The data hold 95,000 to 110,000 clones, with roughly 90% observed a single time. Trimming removed 5 bases from V and 0 bases from J, with 16 bases in between. The germline V gene has CDR1 LNHDA and CDR2 SQIVND (reference sequence). The CDR3 is 16 amino acids. Concerning this clone itself: The antigen remains undetermined.

This chain links TRBV19 with TRBJ2-5, with D perhaps TRBD1 or TRBD2 (5 bases each). The sample here was peripheral blood, taken on day 0 of AZD1222 vaccination. This receptor was obtained from an adult in good health. The DNA for the CDR3 is TGTGCCAGTAGTGTCCGGGACCCCGTGTACCAAGAGACCCAGTACTTC. Protein product: CASSVRDPVYQETQYF. Drawing the rest from reference TRBV19 and TRBJ2-5, the complete variable domain is DGGITQSPKYLFRKEGQNVTLSCEQNLNHDAMYWYRQDPGQGLRLIYYSQIVNDFQKGDIAEGYSVSREKKESFPLTVTSAQKNPTAFYLCASSVRDPVYQETQYFGPGTRLLVL.